This is a list of T cell receptor beta chains from one sample in a study of T cells in Graves' hyperthyroidism and ophthalmopathy. Using its own MiXCR run on the multiplex PCR reads, TCRdb lists one record per CDR3 protein. The sample carries hundreds of thousands of distinct CDR3 sequences, approximately 24% recorded once. The material sequenced was blood. These receptors were taken from a woman aged 25-40 years with Graves' ophthalmopathy. The CDR3 runs from the conserved cysteine through the conserved F or W. D genes are given only for firm matches. Some rows mark clone size as missing; the rest say once, few, many or name a class of expanded clone.

d_call | j_call | clone_size | v_call | cdr3_nt | cdr3_aa
- | TRBJ1-2 | many | TRBV4-1 | - | CASSQSGGRQAYYGYTFF
- | TRBJ2-7 | many | TRBV6-2/TRBV6-3 | TGTGCCAGCAGTTTTAGCAGGGGTAGTGGCGAGCAGTACTTC | CASSFSRGSGEQYF
- | TRBJ1-5 | many | TRBV12-3/TRBV12-4 | TGTGCCAGCAGTTTTGGCAGCCATAATAGCAATCAGCCCCAGCATTTT | CASSFGSHNSNQPQHF
- | TRBJ2-3 | many | TRBV5-1 | TGCGCCAGCAGCTTGTACTTCACAGATACGCAGTATTTT | CASSLYFTDTQYF
TRBD1 | TRBJ1-1 | many | TRBV6-5 | TGTGCCAGCAGTCGGACAGGGGCTGAAGCTTTCTTT | CASSRTGAEAFF
- | TRBJ2-7 | few | TRBV28 | TGTGCCAGCGGGCGTCCCGAGCAGTACTTC | CASGRPEQYF
TRBD1 | TRBJ1-6 | few | TRBV20-1 | TGCAGTGCTAGGGGGACAGGGGGCGGTTCACCCCTCCACTTT | CSARGTGGGSPLHF
- | TRBJ2-7 | few | TRBV6-2/TRBV6-3 | TGTGCCAGCAGTTACTCGCTGGACCCTTACAAGAGCTCCTACGAGCAGTACTTC | CASSYSLDPYKSSYEQYF
- | TRBJ1-6 | few | TRBV6-1 | TGTGCCAGCAACCGGATCCGCAGCTCCTATAATTCACCCCTCCACTTT | CASNRIRSSYNSPLHF
- | TRBJ1-5 | - | TRBV28 | TGTGCCAGCAGTTTACGGGAAAATAGCAATCAGCCCCAGCATTTT | CASSLRENSNQPQHF
TRBD1 | TRBJ1-5 | many | TRBV10-3 | TGTGCCATCAGTGAAAGAACAGGGGGACGAGACAATCAGCCCCAGCATTTT | CAISERTGGRDNQPQHF
- | TRBJ1-1 | many | TRBV12-3/TRBV12-4 | TGTGCCAGCAGTTCTGCCTTCAGGGAGAACACTGAAGCTTTCTTT | CASSSAFRENTEAFF
- | TRBJ2-7 | - | TRBV28 | TGTGCCAGCAGTTTTCGTCTTAGCTCCTACGAGCAGTACTTC | CASSFRLSSYEQYF
- | TRBJ2-5 | - | TRBV6-1 | TGTGCCAGCAGAATCCGGGACCAGGCGGAGACCCAGTACTTC | CASRIRDQAETQYF
TRBD1 | TRBJ2-7 | many | TRBV18 | TGTGCCAGCTCGCGGACAGGGGACTCCTACGAGCAGTACTTC | CASSRTGDSYEQYF
TRBD1 | TRBJ2-5 | many | TRBV28 | TGTGCCAGCAGTTACAGGGGGCGAGGAGAGACCCAGTACTTC | CASSYRGRGETQYF
TRBD1 | TRBJ2-6 | many | TRBV28 | TGTGCCAGCAGTCCTCCCCTAGGACAGGGCAGTTCTGGGGCCAACGTCCTGACTTTC | CASSPPLGQGSSGANVLTF
- | TRBJ1-1 | many | TRBV20-1 | TGCAGTGCTAGAGACGTGGCAGGGCTAGCTTTCTTT | CSARDVAGLAFF
TRBD2 | TRBJ2-3 | many | TRBV11-2 | TGTGCCAGCAGCGAAGGACTAGCGGTGACAGATACGCAGTATTTT | CASSEGLAVTDTQYF
TRBD2 | TRBJ2-5 | many | TRBV11-1 | TGTGCCAGCAGCTACGGGACTAGCGGTGGAGAGACCCAGTACTTC | CASSYGTSGGETQYF
- | TRBJ1-2 | many | TRBV29-1 | TGCAGCGTTGAAGACAGGGTTCGGACCTATGGCTACACCTTC | CSVEDRVRTYGYTF
- | TRBJ1-2 | - | TRBV20-1 | TGCAGTGCTAGGGGGGTACGATATTTGGACTATGGCTACACCTTC | CSARGVRYLDYGYTF
TRBD1 | TRBJ2-7 | - | TRBV29-1 | TGCAGCGTTGAAGGACAGGGGGATTCCTACGAGCAGTACTTC | CSVEGQGDSYEQYF
TRBD2 | TRBJ2-2 | - | TRBV5-1 | TGCGCCAGCAGCTTGGTCCCGGGAGGTATATCCGGGGAGCTGTTTTTT | CASSLVPGGISGELFF
- | TRBJ1-1 | - | TRBV6-1 | TGTGCCAGCAGCATGGGTGGGGGGTACACTGAAGCTTTCTTT | CASSMGGGYTEAFF
TRBD1 | TRBJ1-1 | many | TRBV6-1 | TGTGCCAGCAGTGAAATACAGGGGAATAGAGAAGCTTTCTTT | CASSEIQGNREAFF
- | TRBJ1-5 | many | TRBV6-5 | TGTGCCAGCACCTTTGGGGGTCAGCCCCAGCATTTT | CASTFGGQPQHF
TRBD1 | TRBJ2-7 | many | TRBV12-3/TRBV12-4 | TGTGCCAGCAGTTTAGGGACAGGGGGTACGGACGAGCAGTACTTC | CASSLGTGGTDEQYF
- | TRBJ1-2 | - | TRBV19 | TGTGCCAGTAGTATCTTCGGCGAAGGCTACACCTTC | CASSIFGEGYTF
- | TRBJ1-2 | few | TRBV7-9 | TGTGCCAGCAGCTTATTGCGAGCTAACTATGGCTACACCTTC | CASSLLRANYGYTF
- | TRBJ1-1 | many | TRBV5-1 | TGCGCCAGCAGCGTTGGAAGGAGGGCGAACACTGAAGCTTTCTTT | CASSVGRRANTEAFF
- | TRBJ2-7 | few | TRBV6-1 | TGTGCCAGCAGTGAAGCCGGGGCGTCCTACGAGCAGTACTTC | CASSEAGASYEQYF
- | TRBJ2-7 | many | TRBV28 | TGTGCCAGTAGGGGAGGGGGATTATACGAGCAGTACTTC | CASRGGGLYEQYF